The entry below gives a single T cell receptor (beta chain) sequence along with its context. The data were taken from a study of control samples from healthy donors and cancer patients. Clones were read by immunoSEQ multiplex PCR, and TCRdb kept only the in-frame ones, dropping some. Of fewer than 100,000 clones in the sample, roughly 82% are singletons; the top ten hold roughly 2%. The ends lost 4 bases at V and 3 bases at J; junction bases unmatched: 7. The V gene's germline CDR1 is SGHRS and CDR2 YFSETQ. The CDR3 sequence is 15 residues long. This chain links TRBV5-1 with TRBJ2-3; the match to TRBD1 covers 8 bases. The receptor comes from a man aged 60-69 years in good health. The sequenced sample consisted of blood. Written as DNA, the CDR3 is TGCGCCAGCAGCCAGGGACAGGTAGTGACAGATACGCAGTATTTT. As protein: CASSQGQVVTDTQYF.